This is a list of T cell receptor beta chains from one sample in a study of cytomegalovirus exposure and HLA in healthy donors. TCRdb's copy holds only in-frame clones and misses some; the assay was immunoSEQ multiplex PCR. The table includes 180,000 or so clones, roughly 82% detected once. Sequenced material: PBMCs. The receptors were gathered from a man aged 40-49 years in good health and CMV-seronegative. Both conserved end residues are part of each CDR3. A D gene is named only where the DNA matches it firmly. Clone size is stated in some rows and not others, as once, few, many or a class when expanded.

CDR3aa: CASQRTSGRTDTQYF
CDR3nt: TGTGCCAGCCAGAGGACTAGCGGGAGGACAGATACGCAGTATTTT
v_gene: TRBV6-5
j_gene: TRBJ2-3
abundance: few
d_gene: TRBD2

CDR3aa: CASLHGGTNEKLFF
CDR3nt: TGTGCCAGTTTACACGGGGGAACTAATGAAAAACTGTTTTTT
v_gene: TRBV2
j_gene: TRBJ1-4
abundance: .
d_gene: .

CDR3aa: CASSFGQGRETQYF
CDR3nt: TGTGCCAGCAGCTTCGGCCAGGGTCGGGAGACCCAGTACTTC
v_gene: TRBV7-9
j_gene: TRBJ2-5
abundance: .
d_gene: .

CDR3aa: CASSPRTGGLDTGELFF
CDR3nt: TGTGCCAGCAGCCCCCGGACAGGGGGCTTGGACACCGGGGAGCTGTTTTTT
v_gene: TRBV7-9
j_gene: TRBJ2-2
abundance: once
d_gene: TRBD1

CDR3aa: CASSPGSGYEQYF
CDR3nt: TGTGCCAGCAGCCCGGGGTCGGGATACGAGCAGTACTTC
v_gene: TRBV9
j_gene: TRBJ2-7
abundance: .
d_gene: .

CDR3aa: CASSFQGGDYGYTF
CDR3nt: TGCGCCAGCAGCTTCCAGGGTGGAGACTATGGCTACACCTTC
v_gene: TRBV5-1
j_gene: TRBJ1-2
abundance: .
d_gene: .

CDR3aa: CASSGDRGNQPQHF
CDR3nt: TGTGCCAGCAGCGGGGACAGGGGCAATCAGCCCCAGCATTTT
v_gene: TRBV7-8
j_gene: TRBJ1-5
abundance: once
d_gene: TRBD1

CDR3aa: CASSTFRSGSDTQYF
CDR3nt: TGTGCCAGCAGTACGTTTAGAAGCGGGAGTGATACGCAGTATTTT
v_gene: TRBV27
j_gene: TRBJ2-3
abundance: .
d_gene: TRBD2

CDR3aa: CASSSLSRELFF
CDR3nt: TGCGCCAGCAGCTCATTAAGCCGGGAACTGTTTTTT
v_gene: TRBV4-1
j_gene: TRBJ1-4
abundance: .
d_gene: .

CDR3aa: CATSRDLAGSGYEQYF
CDR3nt: TGTGCCACCAGCAGAGACCTAGCGGGATCCGGATACGAGCAGTACTTC
v_gene: TRBV15
j_gene: TRBJ2-7
abundance: .
d_gene: TRBD2

CDR3aa: CASKLRDRKIYGYTF
CDR3nt: TGTGCCAGCAAACTCCGGGACAGGAAGATCTATGGCTACACCTTC
v_gene: TRBV28
j_gene: TRBJ1-2
abundance: few
d_gene: TRBD1

CDR3aa: CASTPGTGLSGSYEQYF
CDR3nt: TGTGCCAGCACCCCCGGGACAGGGCTTAGCGGGAGTTACGAGCAGTACTTC
v_gene: TRBV28
j_gene: TRBJ2-7
abundance: once
d_gene: .

CDR3aa: CASSLSWLSSYNEQFF
CDR3nt: TGTGCCAGCAGTTTATCCTGGCTCAGCTCCTACAATGAGCAGTTCTTC
v_gene: TRBV27
j_gene: TRBJ2-1
abundance: once
d_gene: .

CDR3aa: CASSIPHYNEQFF
CDR3nt: TGTGCCAGCAGCATCCCACACTACAATGAGCAGTTCTTC
v_gene: TRBV11-2
j_gene: TRBJ2-1
abundance: .
d_gene: .

CDR3aa: CASSSGTSGGPTQYF
CDR3nt: TGTGCCAGCAGCTCTGGGACTAGCGGGGGGCCTACGCAGTATTTT
v_gene: TRBV7-9
j_gene: TRBJ2-3
abundance: once
d_gene: TRBD2

CDR3aa: CASSVLSGTAENTEAFF
CDR3nt: TGTGCCAGCAGCGTGCTTAGCGGGACGGCTGAGAACACTGAAGCTTTCTTT
v_gene: TRBV9
j_gene: TRBJ1-1
abundance: .
d_gene: .

CDR3aa: CASSLTGQSNQPQHF
CDR3nt: TGTGCCAGCAGCTTAACGGGACAGAGCAATCAGCCCCAGCATTTT
v_gene: TRBV7-2
j_gene: TRBJ1-5
abundance: .
d_gene: TRBD1

CDR3aa: CAWSKNRGTTEAFF
CDR3nt: TGTGCCTGGAGCAAAAACAGGGGGACCACTGAAGCTTTCTTT
v_gene: TRBV30
j_gene: TRBJ1-1
abundance: once
d_gene: TRBD1

CDR3aa: CASSLVGRSYEQYF
CDR3nt: TGTGCCAGCAGCTTGGTGGGGCGATCCTACGAGCAGTACTTC
v_gene: TRBV5-6
j_gene: TRBJ2-7
abundance: .
d_gene: .

CDR3aa: CASGLVNRNEQFF
CDR3nt: TGTGCTAGTGGTTTGGTTAATAGAAATGAGCAGTTCTTC
v_gene: TRBV12-5
j_gene: TRBJ2-1
abundance: .
d_gene: .

CDR3aa: CASSPSTGMRSNQPQHF
CDR3nt: TGTGCCAGCTCACCATCCACAGGGATGAGAAGCAATCAGCCCCAGCATTTT
v_gene: TRBV18
j_gene: TRBJ1-5
abundance: .
d_gene: .

CDR3aa: CASSRASGLYEQYF
CDR3nt: TGTGCCAGCTCACGGGCTAGCGGGCTATACGAGCAGTACTTC
v_gene: TRBV18
j_gene: TRBJ2-7
abundance: .
d_gene: TRBD2

CDR3aa: CVSSNLGLAPSYEQYF
CDR3nt: TGTGTCAGCAGCAACCTGGGACTAGCGCCTTCCTACGAGCAGTACTTC
v_gene: TRBV5-4
j_gene: TRBJ2-7
abundance: .
d_gene: TRBD2

CDR3aa: CASSRPFGTSGGTDTQYF
CDR3nt: TGTGCCAGCAGTCGCCCCTTCGGGACTAGCGGGGGAACAGATACGCAGTATTTT
v_gene: TRBV2
j_gene: TRBJ2-3
abundance: .
d_gene: TRBD2

CDR3aa: CASSLDYSTGGYGYTF
CDR3nt: TGTGCCAGCAGCTTGGATTACTCGACAGGGGGGTATGGCTACACCTTC
v_gene: TRBV5-5
j_gene: TRBJ1-2
abundance: .
d_gene: TRBD1

CDR3aa: CASSLRTSGIYNEQFF
CDR3nt: TGTGCCAGCAGCTTACGGACTAGCGGGATCTACAATGAGCAGTTCTTC
v_gene: TRBV7-2
j_gene: TRBJ2-1
abundance: .
d_gene: TRBD2

CDR3aa: CASSRDSGRPLHF
CDR3nt: TGTGCCAGCAGCCGGGACAGCGGAAGACCCCTCCACTTT
v_gene: TRBV2
j_gene: TRBJ1-6
abundance: .
d_gene: TRBD1

CDR3aa: CASSEMGTGWLALYF
CDR3nt: TGTGCCAGCAGTGAAATGGGAACAGGGTGGCTAGCTCTGTACTTC
v_gene: TRBV6-1
j_gene: TRBJ2-5
abundance: .
d_gene: .

CDR3aa: CASSEWGRGTYEQYF
CDR3nt: TGTGCCAGCAGTGAATGGGGAAGGGGAACCTACGAGCAGTACTTC
v_gene: TRBV6-1
j_gene: TRBJ2-7
abundance: .
d_gene: .

CDR3aa: CASKRGDLYYGYTF
CDR3nt: TGTGCCAGCAAACGGGGGGACCTCTACTATGGCTACACCTTC
v_gene: TRBV28
j_gene: TRBJ1-2
abundance: .
d_gene: .

CDR3aa: CASSQAGGQGVGELFF
CDR3nt: TGTGCCAGCAGCCAAGCAGGGGGTCAGGGAGTTGGGGAGCTGTTTTTT
v_gene: TRBV4-2
j_gene: TRBJ2-2
abundance: once
d_gene: TRBD1

CDR3aa: CASSDQGGVGSGANVLTF
CDR3nt: TGTGCCAGCAGTGACCAGGGCGGCGTTGGGTCTGGGGCCAACGTCCTGACTTTC
v_gene: TRBV6-4
j_gene: TRBJ2-6
abundance: .
d_gene: .

CDR3aa: CSAPDRNTGELFF
CDR3nt: TGCAGCGCCCCGGACAGGAACACCGGGGAGCTGTTTTTT
v_gene: TRBV29-1
j_gene: TRBJ2-2
abundance: .
d_gene: .

CDR3aa: CASSWPGTGKTQYF
CDR3nt: TGTGCCAGCAGCTGGCCCGGGACAGGGAAGACGCAGTATTTT
v_gene: TRBV5-6
j_gene: TRBJ2-3
abundance: .
d_gene: TRBD1

CDR3aa: CSGTWTGDTEAFF
CDR3nt: TGCAGCGGGACTTGGACAGGGGACACTGAAGCTTTCTTT
v_gene: TRBV29-1
j_gene: TRBJ1-1
abundance: .
d_gene: TRBD1

CDR3aa: CASSMFGVTRSPLHF
CDR3nt: TGTGCCAGTAGTATGTTCGGGGTAACGCGGTCACCCCTCCACTTT
v_gene: TRBV19
j_gene: TRBJ1-6
abundance: .
d_gene: .

CDR3aa: CASSYTGGLIYEQYF
CDR3nt: TGCGCCAGCAGCTATACAGGGGGCCTGATCTACGAGCAGTACTTC
v_gene: TRBV5-1
j_gene: TRBJ2-7
abundance: once
d_gene: TRBD1

CDR3aa: CASSSQGYNTEAFF
CDR3nt: TGTGCCAGCAGCTCACAGGGCTACAACACTGAAGCTTTCTTT
v_gene: TRBV7-2
j_gene: TRBJ1-1
abundance: .
d_gene: .

CDR3aa: CASSTRLLDTQYF
CDR3nt: TGTGCCAGCAGCACCCGACTCCTAGATACGCAGTATTTT
v_gene: TRBV7-3
j_gene: TRBJ2-3
abundance: .
d_gene: .

CDR3aa: CAWTLRGQGYTF
CDR3nt: TGTGCCTGGACCCTCAGGGGGCAGGGCTACACCTTC
v_gene: TRBV30
j_gene: TRBJ1-2
abundance: .
d_gene: TRBD1

CDR3aa: CASVTGDPFSTDTQYF
CDR3nt: TGTGCCAGCGTAACAGGAGATCCATTTAGCACAGATACGCAGTATTTT
v_gene: TRBV28
j_gene: TRBJ2-3
abundance: .
d_gene: .

CDR3aa: CASSRNTGTVYNEQFF
CDR3nt: TGTGCCAGCAGTCGAAATACCGGGACTGTCTACAATGAGCAGTTCTTC
v_gene: TRBV7-2
j_gene: TRBJ2-1
abundance: .
d_gene: .

CDR3aa: CASSFWTGRVPGNTIYF
CDR3nt: TGTGCCAGCAGCTTCTGGACAGGGCGCGTCCCTGGAAACACCATATATTTT
v_gene: TRBV11-2
j_gene: TRBJ1-3
abundance: .
d_gene: TRBD1

CDR3aa: CASRRLAETYEQYF
CDR3nt: TGTGCCAGCAGAAGACTAGCGGAGACCTACGAGCAGTACTTC
v_gene: TRBV6-1
j_gene: TRBJ2-7
abundance: few
d_gene: TRBD2

CDR3aa: CASSLLTGGGNTIYF
CDR3nt: TGTGCCAGCAGTTTATTGACCGGGGGAGGAAACACCATATATTTT
v_gene: TRBV28
j_gene: TRBJ1-3
abundance: .
d_gene: .